These T cell receptor beta chains were read from a single sample in a study of control samples from healthy donors and cancer patients. Assay: immunoSEQ multiplex PCR; the TCRdb copy retains only in-frame clones and omits some. The repertoire has about 170,000 clones, about nine tenths of them found once; the top ten carry around 2%. Sequenced input: blood. The receptors were sampled from a woman aged 40-49 years in good health. Each CDR3 is given without its conserved first and last residue.

>TRBV18|TRBJ1-1
ASQDYAGIGDTEAF
>TRBV24-1|TRBJ2-7
ATSDGQGNEQY
>TRBV6-6|TRBJ1-2
ASTQLGGDYGYT
>TRBV15|TRBJ1-5
ATSIGTGVQPQH
>TRBV6-5|TRBJ1-2
ASSYGTGQSYGYT
>TRBV5-1|TRBJ2-1
ASSLSGTSRNEQF
>TRBV20-1|TRBJ2-7
SASTSGTGEQY
>TRBV5-6|TRBJ1-6
ASSGYNSPLH
>TRBV29-1|TRBJ1-2
SVEWGGVCT
>TRBV5-4|TRBJ1-1
ASSEGGVSEAF
>TRBV13|TRBJ1-1
ASSLDRGSTEAF
>TRBV6-1|TRBJ2-3
ASSERGQARGTDTQY
>TRBV7-8|TRBJ2-2
ASSLYLAGSLVGELF
>TRBV29-1|TRBJ2-1
SVELVQASYNEQF
>TRBV29-1|TRBJ2-3
SVGLAVTDTQY
>TRBV7-9|TRBJ1-2
ASSFEAGDGYT
>TRBV5-4|TRBJ2-5
ASSLSAPETQY
>TRBV7-2|TRBJ2-7
ASSRAGGIGTEQY
>TRBV3-1/TRBV3-2|TRBJ1-1
ASSQDPGNLNTEAF
>TRBV5-4|TRBJ1-6
ASRSGGAFNSPLH
>TRBV24-1|TRBJ2-4
ATRDELGIQY
>TRBV4-2|TRBJ2-3
ASSPIIGITDTQY